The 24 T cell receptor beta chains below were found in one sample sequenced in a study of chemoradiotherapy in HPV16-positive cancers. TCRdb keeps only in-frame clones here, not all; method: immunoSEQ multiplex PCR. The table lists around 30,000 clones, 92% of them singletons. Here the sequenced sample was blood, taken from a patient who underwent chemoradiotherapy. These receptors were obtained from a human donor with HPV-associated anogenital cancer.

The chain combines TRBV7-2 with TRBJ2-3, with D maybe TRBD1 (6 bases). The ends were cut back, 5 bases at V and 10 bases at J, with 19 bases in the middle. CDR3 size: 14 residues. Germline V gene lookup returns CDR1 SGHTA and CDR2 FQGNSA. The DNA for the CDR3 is TGTGCCAGCAGCCCAAGTGAGGGGGTAAGAGCGCAGTATTTT. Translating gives CASSPSEGVRAQYF.

The DNA for the CDR3 is TGCGCCAGCGGACCCCAGGGGAACACTGAAGCTTTCTTT. It encodes CASGPQGNTEAFF. The chain uses TRBV5-1 and TRBJ1-1; D is perhaps TRBD1 (5 bases). This CDR3 contains 13 residues. V lost 7 bases and J 1 base, leaving 11 bases between the germline ends. Germline loops: CDR1 SGHRS, CDR2 YFSETQ.

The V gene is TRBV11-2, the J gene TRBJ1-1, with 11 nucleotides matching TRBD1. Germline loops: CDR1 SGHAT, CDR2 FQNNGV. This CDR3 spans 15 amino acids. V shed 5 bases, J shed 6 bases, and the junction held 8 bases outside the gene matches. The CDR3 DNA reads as TGTGCCAGCAGCCCGGACAGGGGGCATAGGGCTGAAGCTTTCTTT. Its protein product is CASSPDRGHRAEAFF.

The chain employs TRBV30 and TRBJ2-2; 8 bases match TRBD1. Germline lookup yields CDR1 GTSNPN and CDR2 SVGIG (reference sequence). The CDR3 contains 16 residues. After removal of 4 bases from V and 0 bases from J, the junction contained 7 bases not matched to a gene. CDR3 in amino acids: CAWKGRGRANTGELFF. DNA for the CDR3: TGTGCCTGGAAGGGCAGGGGGCGGGCGAACACCGGGGAGCTGTTTTTT.

CDR3 sequence reads: CATSAPYPGTPSEQYF. For the CDR3, the DNA is TGTGCCACCAGCGCACCATACCCGGGAACACCCTCCGAGCAGTACTTC. The chain couples TRBV15 to TRBJ2-7; TRBD2 is a possible D gene (5 bases). V was pared by 5 bases and J by 6 bases, with 23 bases between. The CDR3 runs to 16 residues. The germline V gene encodes CDR1 LNHNV and CDR2 YYDKDF (reference sequence).

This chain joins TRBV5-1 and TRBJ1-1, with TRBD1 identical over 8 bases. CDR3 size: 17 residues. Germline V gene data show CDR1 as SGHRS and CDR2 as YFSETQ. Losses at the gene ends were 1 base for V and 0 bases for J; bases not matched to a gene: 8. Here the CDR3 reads CASSLQGAGGLNTEAFF. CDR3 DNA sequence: TGCGCCAGCAGCTTGCAAGGGGCAGGGGGCTTGAACACTGAAGCTTTCTTT.

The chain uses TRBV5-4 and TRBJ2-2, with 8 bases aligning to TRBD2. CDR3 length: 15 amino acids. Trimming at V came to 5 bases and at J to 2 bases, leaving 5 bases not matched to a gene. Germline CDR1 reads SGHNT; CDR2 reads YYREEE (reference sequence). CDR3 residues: CASRVSGANTGELFF. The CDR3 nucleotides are TGTGCCAGCAGGGTTAGCGGGGCTAACACCGGGGAGCTGTTTTTT.

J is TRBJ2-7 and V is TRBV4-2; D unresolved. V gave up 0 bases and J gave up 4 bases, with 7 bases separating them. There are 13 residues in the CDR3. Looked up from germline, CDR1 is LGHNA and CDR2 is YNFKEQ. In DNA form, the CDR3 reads TGTGCCAGCAGCCAAGATGGTGGGTACGAGCAGTACTTC. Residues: CASSQDGGYEQYF.

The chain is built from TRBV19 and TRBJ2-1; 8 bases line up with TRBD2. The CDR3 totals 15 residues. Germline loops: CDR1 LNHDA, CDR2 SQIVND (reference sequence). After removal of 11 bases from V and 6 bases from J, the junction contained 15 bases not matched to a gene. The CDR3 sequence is CACPLVEREFNEQFF. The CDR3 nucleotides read TGTGCCTGCCCTTTGGTCGAGCGGGAGTTCAATGAGCAGTTCTTC.

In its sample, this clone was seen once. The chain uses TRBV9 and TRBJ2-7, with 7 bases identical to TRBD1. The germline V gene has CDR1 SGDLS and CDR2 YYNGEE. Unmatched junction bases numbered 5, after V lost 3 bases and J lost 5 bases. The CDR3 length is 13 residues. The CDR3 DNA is TGTGCCAGCAGCGAGGGACAGTACCACGAGCAGTACTTC. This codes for CASSEGQYHEQYF.

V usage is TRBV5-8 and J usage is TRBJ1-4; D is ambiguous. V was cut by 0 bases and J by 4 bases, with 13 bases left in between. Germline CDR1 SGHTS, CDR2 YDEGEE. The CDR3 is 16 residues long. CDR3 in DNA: TGTGCCAGCAGCTTGGAGGCGGGCAGGTTTAATGAAAAACTGTTTTTT. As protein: CASSLEAGRFNEKLFF.

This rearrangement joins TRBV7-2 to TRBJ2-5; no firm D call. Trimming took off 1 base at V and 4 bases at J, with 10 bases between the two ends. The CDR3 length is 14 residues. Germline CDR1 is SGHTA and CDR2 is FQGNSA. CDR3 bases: TGTGCCAGCAGCTTAGATAACACTGCAGAGACCCAGTACTTC. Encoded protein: CASSLDNTAETQYF.

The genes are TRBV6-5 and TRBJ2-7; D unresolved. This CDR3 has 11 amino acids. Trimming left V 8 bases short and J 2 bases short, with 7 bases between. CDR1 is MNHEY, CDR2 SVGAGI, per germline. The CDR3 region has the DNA TGTGCCAGCCTCGACGCCTACGAGCAGTACTTC. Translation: CASLDAYEQYF.

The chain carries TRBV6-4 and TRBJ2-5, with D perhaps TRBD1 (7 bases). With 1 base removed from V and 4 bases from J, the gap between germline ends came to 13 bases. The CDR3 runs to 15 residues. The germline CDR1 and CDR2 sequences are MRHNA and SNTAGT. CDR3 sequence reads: CASSDYGGGRETQYF. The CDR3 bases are TGTGCCAGCAGTGACTATGGAGGGGGCAGAGAGACCCAGTACTTC.

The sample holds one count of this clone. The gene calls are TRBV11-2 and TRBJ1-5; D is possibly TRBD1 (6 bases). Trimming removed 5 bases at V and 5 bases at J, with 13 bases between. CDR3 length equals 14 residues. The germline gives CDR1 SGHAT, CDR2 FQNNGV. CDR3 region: CASSPSGAHQPQHF. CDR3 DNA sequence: TGTGCCAGCAGCCCCTCAGGGGCCCATCAGCCCCAGCATTTT.

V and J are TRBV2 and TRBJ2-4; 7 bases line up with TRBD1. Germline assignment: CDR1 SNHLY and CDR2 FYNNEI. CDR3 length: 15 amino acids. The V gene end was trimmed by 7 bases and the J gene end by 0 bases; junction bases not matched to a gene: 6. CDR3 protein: CASTTQGVAKNIQYF. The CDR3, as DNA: TGTGCCAGCACTACCCAGGGGGTAGCCAAAAACATTCAGTACTTC.

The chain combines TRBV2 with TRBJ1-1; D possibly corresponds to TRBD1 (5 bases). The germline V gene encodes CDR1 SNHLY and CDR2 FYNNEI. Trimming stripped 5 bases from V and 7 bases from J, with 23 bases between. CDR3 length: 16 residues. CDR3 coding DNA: TGTGCCAGCAGTCGGGGCCGCGGGCAGAGGGGCGTTGAAGCTTTCTTT. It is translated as CASSRGRGQRGVEAFF.

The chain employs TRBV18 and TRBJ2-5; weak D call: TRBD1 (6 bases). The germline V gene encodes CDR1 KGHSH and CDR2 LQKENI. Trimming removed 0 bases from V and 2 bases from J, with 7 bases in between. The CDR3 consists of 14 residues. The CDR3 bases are TGTGCCAGCTCACCACCGACAGGACAAGAGACCCAGTACTTC. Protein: CASSPPTGQETQYF.

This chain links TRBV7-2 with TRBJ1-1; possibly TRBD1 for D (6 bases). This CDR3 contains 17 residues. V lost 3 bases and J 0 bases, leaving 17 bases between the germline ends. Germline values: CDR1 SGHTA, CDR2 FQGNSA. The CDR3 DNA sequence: TGTGCCAGCAGCTTGTCAACAGGGCCCTTCATGAACACTGAAGCTTTCTTT. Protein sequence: CASSLSTGPFMNTEAFF.

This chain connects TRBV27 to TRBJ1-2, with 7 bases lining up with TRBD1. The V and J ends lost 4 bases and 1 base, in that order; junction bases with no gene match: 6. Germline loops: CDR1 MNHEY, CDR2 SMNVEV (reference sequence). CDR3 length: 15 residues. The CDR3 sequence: CASSSNRGYNYGYTF. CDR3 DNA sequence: TGTGCCAGCAGTTCCAACAGGGGTTATAACTATGGCTACACCTTC.

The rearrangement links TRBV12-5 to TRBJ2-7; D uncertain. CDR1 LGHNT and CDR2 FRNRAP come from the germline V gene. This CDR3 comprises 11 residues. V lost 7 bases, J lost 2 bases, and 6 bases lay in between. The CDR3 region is CASAYAYEQYF. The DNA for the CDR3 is TGTGCTAGTGCCTACGCCTACGAGCAGTACTTC.

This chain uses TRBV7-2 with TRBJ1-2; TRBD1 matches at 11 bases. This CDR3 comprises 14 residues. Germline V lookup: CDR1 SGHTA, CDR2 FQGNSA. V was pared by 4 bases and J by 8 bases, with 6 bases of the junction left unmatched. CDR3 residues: CASSYGQGASGYTF. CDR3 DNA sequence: TGTGCCAGCAGCTACGGACAGGGGGCGAGCGGCTACACCTTC.

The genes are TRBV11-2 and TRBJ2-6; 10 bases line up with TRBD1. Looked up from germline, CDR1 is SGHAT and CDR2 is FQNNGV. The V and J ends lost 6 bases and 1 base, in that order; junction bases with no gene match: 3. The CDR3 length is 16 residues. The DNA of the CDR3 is TGTGCCAGCAGAGAGGGACAGGGGTCTGGGGCCAACGTCCTGACTTTC. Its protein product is CASREGQGSGANVLTF. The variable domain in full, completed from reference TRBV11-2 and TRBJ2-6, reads EAGVAQSPRYKIIEKRQSVAFWCNPISGHATLYWYQQILGQGPKLLIQFQNNGVVDDSQLPKDRFSAERLKGVDSTLKIQPAKLEDSAVYLCASREGQGSGANVLTFGAGSRLTVL.

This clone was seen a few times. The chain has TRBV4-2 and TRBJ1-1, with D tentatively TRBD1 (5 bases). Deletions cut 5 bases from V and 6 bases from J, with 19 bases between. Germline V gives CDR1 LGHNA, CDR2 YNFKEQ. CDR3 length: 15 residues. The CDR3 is CASSDWDQAGAEAFF. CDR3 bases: TGTGCCAGCAGCGACTGGGACCAAGCTGGGGCTGAAGCTTTCTTT.